What follows are 7 T cell receptor beta chains derived from one specimen sequenced in a study of post-analysis software for immune sequencing data. Presence of unique molecular identifiers characterized the TCR beta cDNA libraries. TCRdb ran MiXCR on the PCR reads and lists one entry per CDR3 protein. The sample consists of 740,000 or so distinct CDR3 sequences, under 70% of them appearing once. Study-wide points: Controls had lower frequencies than patients of five or six TRBV segments, which included TRBV5-6, TRBV5-1 and TRBV20-1.

Their antigen targets remain unknown. The sequenced sample was blood. These receptors all come from a girl aged 5-17 years with multiple sclerosis.

This chain joins TRBV5-1 and TRBJ2-4, with a possible D match to TRBD1 (5 bases). Near its end, the DNA agrees better with TRBJ2-7, so the J call may be wrong. The CDR3 is made up of 16 amino acids. Germline lookup yields CDR1 SGHRS and CDR2 YFSETQ. CDR3 in DNA: TGCGCCAGCAGCGTGGACGGAATCCTAGGGGTATACGAGCAGTACTTC. Protein sequence: CASSVDGILGVYEQYF.

This clonotype was seen a few times. The chain recombines TRBV7-6 with TRBJ2-1; D is unresolved. Trimming removed 11 bases at V and 3 bases at J, with 14 bases between. Germline V gene lookup returns CDR1 SGHVS and CDR2 FNYEAQ. This CDR3 comprises 13 residues. Here the CDR3 reads CASRGRNYNEQFF. In DNA form, the CDR3 reads TGTGCCTCCCGAGGCAGGAACTACAATGAGCAGTTCTTC.

The rearrangement links TRBV6-5 to TRBJ1-1, with TRBD1 identical over 7 bases. The germline CDR1 and CDR2 sequences are MNHEY and SVGAGI. Trimming removed 8 bases from V and 0 bases from J; junction bases left unmatched: 9. The CDR3 length is 15 residues. CDR3 in DNA: TGTGCCAGCCGTAGAACAGGGGCCATGAACACTGAAGCTTTCTTT. As protein: CASRRTGAMNTEAFF.

The chain recombines TRBV3-1 with TRBJ2-7, with 7 nucleotides matching TRBD2. The CDR3 spans 14 residues. Trimming at V came to 3 bases and at J to 6 bases, leaving 8 bases not matched to a gene. The germline CDR1 and CDR2 sequences are LGHDT and YNNKEL (reference sequence). The chain's CDR3 is CASSHRDYKLEQYF. The CDR3 bases are TGTGCCAGCAGCCACCGGGACTACAAGCTCGAGCAGTACTTC.

V gene TRBV10-3 combines with J gene TRBJ2-3; the D gene is possibly TRBD1 (6 bases). V dropped 10 bases and J dropped 0 bases, with 8 bases sitting between them. Germline CDR1 and CDR2: ENHRY and SYGVKD. The CDR3 runs 12 residues. CDR3 protein: CATQGSTDTQYF. CDR3 sequence (DNA): TGTGCCACCCAGGGGAGCACAGATACGCAGTATTTT.

The J gene is TRBJ2-5, the V gene TRBV7-9; D remains unclear. The ends were cut back, 5 bases at V and 0 bases at J, with 10 bases in the middle. The length of the CDR3 is 14 residues. Germline V CDR1 and CDR2: SEHNR, FQNEAQ (reference sequence). CDR3 protein: CASSGRAHQETQYF. CDR3 bases: TGTGCCAGCAGCGGCCGGGCACACCAAGAGACCCAGTACTTC.

V usage is TRBV7-3 and J usage is TRBJ1-2, with TRBD1 matching over 10 bases. Germline assignment: CDR1 SGHTA and CDR2 FQGTGA. The CDR3 is 16 residues long. V lost 6 bases, J lost 7 bases, and 14 bases stayed unmatched. The CDR3 reads CASSLTATGGGGGYTF. CDR3 nucleotides: TGTGCCAGCAGTCTTACGGCGACAGGGGGCGGTGGTGGCTACACCTTC.